This T cell receptor (beta chain) was recovered during a study of T cells expressing NK-cell markers. At the level of the study: Sequenced donors, eight in total, included seven who were HCMV-seropositive and one who was seronegative.

TCRdb re-analyzed the 5' RACE reads; it lists each CDR3 protein once, without DNA. The listing records 250,000 or so distinct CDR3 sequences. Overall study findings and caveats: Each of several donors carried dominant NKG2C+ clonotypes accounting for roughly 1.0-7.5% of CD8+ T cells.

Comment on this clonotype: Its antigen is unknown.

The CDR3 runs 12 residues. Per the germline V gene, CDR1 is SGHTA and CDR2 is FQGNSA. The sequence came from a woman between 18 and 75 years old in good health. The sample taken for sequencing was blood T cells: a sorted CD56 or NKG2C T cell subset, CD4+ or CD8+ T cells, or bulk PBMC T cells (not recorded which). The gene calls are TRBV7-2 and TRBJ2-4. CDR3 region: CASSPLGDIQYF.